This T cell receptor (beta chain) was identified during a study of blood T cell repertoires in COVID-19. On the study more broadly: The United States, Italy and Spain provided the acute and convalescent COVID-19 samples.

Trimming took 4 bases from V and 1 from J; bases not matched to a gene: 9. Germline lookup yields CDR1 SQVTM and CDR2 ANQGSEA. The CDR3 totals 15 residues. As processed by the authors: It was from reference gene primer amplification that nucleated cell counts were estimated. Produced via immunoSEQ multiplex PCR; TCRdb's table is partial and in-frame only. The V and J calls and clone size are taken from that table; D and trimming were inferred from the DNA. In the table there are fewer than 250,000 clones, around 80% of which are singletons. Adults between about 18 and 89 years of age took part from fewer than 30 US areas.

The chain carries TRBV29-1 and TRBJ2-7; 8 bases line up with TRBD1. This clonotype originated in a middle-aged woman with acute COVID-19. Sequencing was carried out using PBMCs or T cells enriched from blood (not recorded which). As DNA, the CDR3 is TGCAGCGTTGTACAGGGGGACAGCGCATCCTACGAGCAGTACTTC. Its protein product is CSVVQGDSASYEQYF.